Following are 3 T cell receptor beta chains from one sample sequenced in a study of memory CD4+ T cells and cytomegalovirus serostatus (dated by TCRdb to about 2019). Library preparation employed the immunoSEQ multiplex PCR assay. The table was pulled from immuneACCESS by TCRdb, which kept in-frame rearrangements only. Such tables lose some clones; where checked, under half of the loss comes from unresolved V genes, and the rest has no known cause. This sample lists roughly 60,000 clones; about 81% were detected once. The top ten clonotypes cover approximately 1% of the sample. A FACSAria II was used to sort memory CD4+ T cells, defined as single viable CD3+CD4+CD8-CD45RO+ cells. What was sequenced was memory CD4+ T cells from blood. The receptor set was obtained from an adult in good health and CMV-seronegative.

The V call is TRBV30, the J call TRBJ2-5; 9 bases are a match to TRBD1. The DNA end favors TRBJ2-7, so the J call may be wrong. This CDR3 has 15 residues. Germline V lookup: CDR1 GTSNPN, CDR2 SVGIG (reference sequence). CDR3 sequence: CAWSVPGQGNYEQYF. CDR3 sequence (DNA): TGTGCCTGGAGTGTACCTGGACAGGGGAACTACGAGCAGTACTTC.

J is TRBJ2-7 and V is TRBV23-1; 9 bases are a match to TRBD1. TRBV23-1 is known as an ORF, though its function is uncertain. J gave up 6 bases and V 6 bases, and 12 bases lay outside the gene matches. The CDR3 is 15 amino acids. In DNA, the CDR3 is TGCGCCAGCAGACACGGGGACAGGGCACGGTCCGAGCAGTACTTC. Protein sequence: CASRHGDRARSEQYF.

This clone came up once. The CDR3 spells CASSGDDTEAFF. For the CDR3, the DNA is TGTGCCAGCAGTGGGGACGACACTGAAGCTTTCTTT. The chain combines TRBV2 with TRBJ1-1, with a weak D call TRBD1 (5 bases). This CDR3 comprises 12 residues. Trimming left V 4 bases short and J 3 bases short, with 6 bases between. Germline-derived CDR1 and CDR2 are SNHLY and FYNNEI.